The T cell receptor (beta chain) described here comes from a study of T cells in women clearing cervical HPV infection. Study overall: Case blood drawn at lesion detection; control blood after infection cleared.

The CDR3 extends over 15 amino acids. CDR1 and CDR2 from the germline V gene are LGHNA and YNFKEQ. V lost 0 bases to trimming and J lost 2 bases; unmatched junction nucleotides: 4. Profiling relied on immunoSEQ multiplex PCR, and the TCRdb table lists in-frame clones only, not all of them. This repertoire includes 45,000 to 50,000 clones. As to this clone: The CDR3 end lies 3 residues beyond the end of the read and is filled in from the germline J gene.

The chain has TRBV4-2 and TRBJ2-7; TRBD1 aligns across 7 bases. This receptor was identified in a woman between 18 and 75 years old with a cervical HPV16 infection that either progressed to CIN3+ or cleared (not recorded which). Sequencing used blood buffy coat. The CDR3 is CASSQDRRGPYEQYF. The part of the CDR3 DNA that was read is TGTGCCAGCAGCCAAGATCGAAGGGGGCCCTACGAG.